The clone carrying this T cell receptor (beta chain) was seen at least ten times. No antigen is known for it. This specimen comes from a study of CD8 T cells in ankylosing spondylitis. V was clipped by 9 bases and J by 5 bases, with 17 bases between them. The CDR3 has 13 residues. Germline V gene data show CDR1 as SGDLS and CDR2 as YYNGEE. TCRdb analysed the 5' RACE reads with MiXCR anew, one entry per CDR3 protein. The sample has under 15,000 distinct CDR3 sequences; 2.8% are singletons. Whole-study findings and limits: The disease-linked clones had a CD8+ phenotype and low blood frequencies. Disease-associated clones were reportedly significantly overrepresented in matched ankylosing spondylitis synovial fluid. In synovial fluid and blood from reactive arthritis, some motif variants were previously reported.

The sequenced material came from blood, either unsorted or a sorted T cell fraction (not recorded which). The chain couples TRBV9 to TRBJ1-1; D may be TRBD1 (5 bases). This TCR derives from a male donor with ankylosing spondylitis or in good health (not recorded which). In nucleotides, the CDR3 is TGTGCCACCTCGGAGGGGCCACGAACTGAAGCTTTCTTT. Amino acids: CATSEGPRTEAFF.